The clone carrying this T cell receptor (beta chain) was detected a few times. Its antigen is still unknown. The sample belongs to a study of blood T cells in healthy people across ages. Study-level results: TCR beta diversity tracked closely with naive T cell percentage.

CDR1 SGDLS and CDR2 YYNGEE come from the germline V gene. Trimming cost V 4 bases and J 2 bases; bases outside gene matches: 6. This CDR3 is built from 15 residues. The use of a sample-barcoded 5' primer and a J-beta primer mix characterized a second PCR of about 7 to 12 cycles. Carrying 12 random nucleotides, a template-switch adaptor labeled each individual cDNA molecule. MiXCR, run by TCRdb on the 5' RACE reads, gives a single entry per CDR3 protein. The table includes about 1.1 million distinct CDR3 sequences, around two fifths detected once. Each of the donors had approximately 10 milliliters of peripheral blood drawn into EDTA-treated Vacutainer tubes.

This rearrangement joins TRBV9 to TRBJ2-3; 8 positions agree with TRBD2. Sequencing was done on a sample of blood. The TCR was taken from a man between 18 and 29 years old in good health. CDR3 sequence (DNA): TGTGCCAGCAGCCCCCGACTAGCGAACACAGATACGCAGTATTTT. It translates to CASSPRLANTDTQYF.